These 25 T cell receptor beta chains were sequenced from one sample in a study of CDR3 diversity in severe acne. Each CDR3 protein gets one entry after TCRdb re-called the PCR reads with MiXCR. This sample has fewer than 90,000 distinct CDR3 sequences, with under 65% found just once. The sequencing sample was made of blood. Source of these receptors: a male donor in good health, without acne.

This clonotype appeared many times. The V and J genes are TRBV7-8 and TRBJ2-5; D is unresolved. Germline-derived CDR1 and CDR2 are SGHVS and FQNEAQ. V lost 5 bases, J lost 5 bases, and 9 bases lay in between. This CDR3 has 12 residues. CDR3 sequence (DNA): TGTGCCAGCAGCCGAATGTTGGAGACCCAGTACTTC. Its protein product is CASSRMLETQYF.

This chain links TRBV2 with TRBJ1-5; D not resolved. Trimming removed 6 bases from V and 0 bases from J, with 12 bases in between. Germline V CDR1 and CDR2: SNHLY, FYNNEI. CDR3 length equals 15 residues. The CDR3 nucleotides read TGTGCCAGCAGCGGGCAGAAAATTAGCAATCAGCCCCAGCATTTT. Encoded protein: CASSGQKISNQPQHF.

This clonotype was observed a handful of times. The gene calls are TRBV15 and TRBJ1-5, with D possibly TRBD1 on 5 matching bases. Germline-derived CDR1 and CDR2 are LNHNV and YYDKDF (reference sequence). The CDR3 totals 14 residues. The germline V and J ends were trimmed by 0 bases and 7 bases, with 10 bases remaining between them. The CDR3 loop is CATSREGVGQPQHF. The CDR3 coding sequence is TGTGCCACCAGCAGAGAGGGGGTCGGGCAGCCCCAGCATTTT.

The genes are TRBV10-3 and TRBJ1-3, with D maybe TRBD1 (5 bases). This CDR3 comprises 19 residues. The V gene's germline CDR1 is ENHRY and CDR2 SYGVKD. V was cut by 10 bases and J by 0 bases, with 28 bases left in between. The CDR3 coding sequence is TGTGCCAGCATTGTGTTTTCGAAGAGGGGCACCCACTCTGGAAACACCATATATTTT. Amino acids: CASIVFSKRGTHSGNTIYF.

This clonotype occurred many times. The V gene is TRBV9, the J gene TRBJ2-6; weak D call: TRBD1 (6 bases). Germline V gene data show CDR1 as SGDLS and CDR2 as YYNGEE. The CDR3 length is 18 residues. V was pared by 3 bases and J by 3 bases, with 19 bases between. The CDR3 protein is CASSGLGDRSFGANVLTF. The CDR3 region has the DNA TGTGCCAGCAGCGGATTAGGAGACAGGTCCTTTGGGGCCAACGTCCTGACTTTC.

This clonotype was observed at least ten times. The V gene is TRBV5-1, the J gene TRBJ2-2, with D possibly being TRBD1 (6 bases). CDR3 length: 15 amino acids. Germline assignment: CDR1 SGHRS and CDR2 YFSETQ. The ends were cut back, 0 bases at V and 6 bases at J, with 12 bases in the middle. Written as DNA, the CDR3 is TGCGCCAGCAGCTTGGGATCCAGGGGTTCCGGGGAGCTGTTTTTT. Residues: CASSLGSRGSGELFF.

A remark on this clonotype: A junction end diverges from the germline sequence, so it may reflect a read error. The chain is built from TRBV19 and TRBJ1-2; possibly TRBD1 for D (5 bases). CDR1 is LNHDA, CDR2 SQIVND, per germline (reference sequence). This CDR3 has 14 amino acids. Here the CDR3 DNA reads TGTGCCAGTAGTATGGGGCCAGCGGACTATGGCTACACCTTT. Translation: CASSMGPADYGYTF.

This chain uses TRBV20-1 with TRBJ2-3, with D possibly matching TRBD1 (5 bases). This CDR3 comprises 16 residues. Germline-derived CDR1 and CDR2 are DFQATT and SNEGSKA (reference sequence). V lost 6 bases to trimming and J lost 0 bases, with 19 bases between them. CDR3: CSASSETGSSTDTQYF. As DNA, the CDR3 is TGCAGTGCCAGCAGTGAAACAGGTTCTAGCACAGATACGCAGTATTTT.

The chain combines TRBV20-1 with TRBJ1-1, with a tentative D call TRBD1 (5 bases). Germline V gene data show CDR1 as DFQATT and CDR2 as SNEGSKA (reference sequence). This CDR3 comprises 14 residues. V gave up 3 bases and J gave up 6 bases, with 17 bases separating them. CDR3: CSASYPGPRAEAFF. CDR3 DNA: TGCAGTGCTAGTTATCCGGGACCCCGGGCTGAAGCTTTCTTT.

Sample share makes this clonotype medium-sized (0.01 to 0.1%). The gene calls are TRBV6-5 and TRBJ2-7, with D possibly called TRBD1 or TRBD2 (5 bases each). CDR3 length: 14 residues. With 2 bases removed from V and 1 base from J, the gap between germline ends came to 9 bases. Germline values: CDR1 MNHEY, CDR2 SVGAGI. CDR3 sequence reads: CASSYGGRSYEQYF. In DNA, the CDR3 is TGTGCCAGCAGTTACGGGGGACGGTCCTACGAGCAGTACTTC.

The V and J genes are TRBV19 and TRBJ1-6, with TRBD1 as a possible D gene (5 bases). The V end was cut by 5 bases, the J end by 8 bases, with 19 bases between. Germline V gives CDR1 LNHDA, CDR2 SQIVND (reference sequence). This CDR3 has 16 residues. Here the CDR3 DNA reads TGTGCCAGTAGTCCCCTAGGGGCAACGGACTATTCACCCCTCCACTTT. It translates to CASSPLGATDYSPLHF. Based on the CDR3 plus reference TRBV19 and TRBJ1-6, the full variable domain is DGGITQSPKYLFRKEGQNVTLSCEQNLNHDAMYWYRQDPGQGLRLIYYSQIVNDFQKGDIAEGYSVSREKKESFPLTVTSAQKNPTAFYLCASSPLGATDYSPLHFGNGTRLTVT.

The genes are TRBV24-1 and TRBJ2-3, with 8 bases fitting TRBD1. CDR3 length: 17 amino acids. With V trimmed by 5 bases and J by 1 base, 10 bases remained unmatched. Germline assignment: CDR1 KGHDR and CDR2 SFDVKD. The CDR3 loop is CATSAYPDRGGTDTQYF. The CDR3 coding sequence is TGTGCCACCAGTGCCTATCCCGACAGGGGAGGCACAGATACGCAGTATTTT.

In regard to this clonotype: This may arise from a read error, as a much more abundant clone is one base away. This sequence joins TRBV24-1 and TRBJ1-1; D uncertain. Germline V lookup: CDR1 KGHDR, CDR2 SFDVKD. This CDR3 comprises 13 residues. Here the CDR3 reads CVTSGSLNTEAFF. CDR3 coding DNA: TGTGTCACCAGTGGGAGTTTGAACACTGAAGCTTTCTTT.

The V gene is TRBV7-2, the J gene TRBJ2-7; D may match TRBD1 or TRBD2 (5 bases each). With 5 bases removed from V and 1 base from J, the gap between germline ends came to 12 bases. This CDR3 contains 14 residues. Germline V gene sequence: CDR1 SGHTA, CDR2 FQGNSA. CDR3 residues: CASSDLGRSYEQYF. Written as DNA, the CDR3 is TGTGCCAGCAGCGACCTGGGACGATCCTACGAGCAGTACTTC. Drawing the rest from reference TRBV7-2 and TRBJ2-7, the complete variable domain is GAGVSQSPSNKVTEKGKDVELRCDPISGHTALYWYRQSLGQGLEFLIYFQGNSAPDKSGLPSDRFSAERTGGSVSTLTIQRTQQEDSAVYLCASSDLGRSYEQYFGPGTRLTVT.

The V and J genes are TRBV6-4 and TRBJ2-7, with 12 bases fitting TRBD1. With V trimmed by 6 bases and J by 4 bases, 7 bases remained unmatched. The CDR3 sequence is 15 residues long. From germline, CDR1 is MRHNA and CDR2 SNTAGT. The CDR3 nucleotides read TGTGCCAGCAGCTTGGGACAGGGGGCGCGATACGAGCAGTACTTC. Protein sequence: CASSLGQGARYEQYF.

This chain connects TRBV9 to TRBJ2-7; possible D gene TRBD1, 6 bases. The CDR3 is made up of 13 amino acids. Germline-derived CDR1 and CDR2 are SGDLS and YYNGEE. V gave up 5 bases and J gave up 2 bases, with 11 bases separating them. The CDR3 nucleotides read TGTGCCAGCAGACAGGGCAGCGCCTACGAGCAGTACTTC. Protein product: CASRQGSAYEQYF. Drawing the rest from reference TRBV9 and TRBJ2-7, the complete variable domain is DSGVTQTPKHLITATGQRVTLRCSPRSGDLSVYWYQQSLDQGLQFLIQYYNGEERAKGNILERFSAQQFPDLHSELNLSSLELGDSALYFCASRQGSAYEQYFGPGTRLTVT.

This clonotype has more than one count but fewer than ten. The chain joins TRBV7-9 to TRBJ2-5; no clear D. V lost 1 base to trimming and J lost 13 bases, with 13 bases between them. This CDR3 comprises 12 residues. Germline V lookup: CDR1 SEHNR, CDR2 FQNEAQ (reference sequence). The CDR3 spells CASSLDGPAWYF. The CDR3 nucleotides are TGTGCCAGCAGCTTAGATGGTCCAGCCTGGTACTTC.

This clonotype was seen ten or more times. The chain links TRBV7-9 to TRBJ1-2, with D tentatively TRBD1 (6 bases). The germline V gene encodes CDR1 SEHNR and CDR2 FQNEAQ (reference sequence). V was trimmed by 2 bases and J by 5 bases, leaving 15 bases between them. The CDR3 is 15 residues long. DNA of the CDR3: TGTGCCAGCAGCTTAAGGGGGGAAGAATGGTATGGCTACACCTTC. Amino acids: CASSLRGEEWYGYTF.

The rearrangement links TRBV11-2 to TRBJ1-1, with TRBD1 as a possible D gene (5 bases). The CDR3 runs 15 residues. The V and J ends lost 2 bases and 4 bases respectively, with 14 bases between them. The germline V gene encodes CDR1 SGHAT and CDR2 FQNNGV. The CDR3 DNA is TGTGCCAGCAGCTTACAGGGACTATCCCCCACTGAAGCTTTCTTT. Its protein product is CASSLQGLSPTEAFF.

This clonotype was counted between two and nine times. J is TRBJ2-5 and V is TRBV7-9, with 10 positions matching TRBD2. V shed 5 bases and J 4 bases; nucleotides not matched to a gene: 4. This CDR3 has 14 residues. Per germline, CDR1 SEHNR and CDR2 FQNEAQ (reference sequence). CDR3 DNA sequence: TGTGCCAGCAGCCCTCGGACTAGCGGAGAGACCCAGTACTTC. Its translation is CASSPRTSGETQYF. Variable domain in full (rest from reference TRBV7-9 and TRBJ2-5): DTGVSQNPRHKITKRGQNVTFRCDPISEHNRLYWYRQTLGQGPEFLTYFQNEAQLEKSRLLSDRFSAERPKGSFSTLEIQRTEQGDSAMYLCASSPRTSGETQYFGPGTRLLVL.

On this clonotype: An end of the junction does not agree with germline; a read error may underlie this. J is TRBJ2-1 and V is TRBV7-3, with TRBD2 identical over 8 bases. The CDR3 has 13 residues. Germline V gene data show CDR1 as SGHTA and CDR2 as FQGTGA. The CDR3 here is CVSSTGTSNEQFF. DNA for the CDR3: TGTGTCAGCAGTACCGGGACTAGCAATGAGCAGTTCTTC. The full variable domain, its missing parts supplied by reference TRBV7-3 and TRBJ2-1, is GAGVSQTPSNKVTEKGKYVELRCDPISGHTALYWYRQSLGQGPEFLIYFQGTGAADDSGLPNDRFFAVRPEGSVSTLKIQRTERGDSAVYLCVSSTGTSNEQFFGPGTRLTVL.

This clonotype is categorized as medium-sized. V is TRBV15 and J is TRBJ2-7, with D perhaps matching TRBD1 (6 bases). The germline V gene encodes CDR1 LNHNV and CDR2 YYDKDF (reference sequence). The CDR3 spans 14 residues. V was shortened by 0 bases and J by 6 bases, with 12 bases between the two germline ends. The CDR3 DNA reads TGTGCCACCAGCAGAGACCGCGCAGGGGTCGAGCAGTACTTC. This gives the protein CATSRDRAGVEQYF.

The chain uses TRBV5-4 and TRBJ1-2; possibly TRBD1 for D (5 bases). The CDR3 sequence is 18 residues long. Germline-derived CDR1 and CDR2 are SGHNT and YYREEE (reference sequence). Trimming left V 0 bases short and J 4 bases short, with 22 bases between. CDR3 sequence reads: CASSLGLAGQALVYGYTF. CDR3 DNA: TGTGCCAGCAGCTTGGGACTAGCGGGGCAGGCGCTAGTCTATGGCTACACCTTC.

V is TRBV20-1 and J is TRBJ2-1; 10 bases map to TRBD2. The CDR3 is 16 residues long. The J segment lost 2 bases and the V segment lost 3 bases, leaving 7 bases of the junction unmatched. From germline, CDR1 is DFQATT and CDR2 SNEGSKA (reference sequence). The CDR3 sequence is CSASAPGLATYNEQFF. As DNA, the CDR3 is TGCAGTGCTAGCGCCCCGGGACTAGCGACCTACAATGAGCAGTTCTTC.

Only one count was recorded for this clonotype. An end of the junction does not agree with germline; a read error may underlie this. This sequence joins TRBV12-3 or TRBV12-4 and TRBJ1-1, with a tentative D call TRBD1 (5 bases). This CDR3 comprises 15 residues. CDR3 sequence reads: CASSLGQGTNTEALF. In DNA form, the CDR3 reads TGTGCCAGCAGTTTGGGGCAGGGAACGAACACTGAAGCTCTCTTT.